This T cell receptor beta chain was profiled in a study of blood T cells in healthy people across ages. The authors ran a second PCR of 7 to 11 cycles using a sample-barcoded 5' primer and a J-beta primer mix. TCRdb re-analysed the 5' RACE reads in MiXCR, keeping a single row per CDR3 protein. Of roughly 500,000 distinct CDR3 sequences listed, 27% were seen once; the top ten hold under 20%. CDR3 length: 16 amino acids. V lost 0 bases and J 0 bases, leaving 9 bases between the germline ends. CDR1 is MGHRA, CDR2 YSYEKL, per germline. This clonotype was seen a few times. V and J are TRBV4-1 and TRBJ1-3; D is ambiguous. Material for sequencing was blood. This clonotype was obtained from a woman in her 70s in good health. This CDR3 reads CASSQDGRSSGNTIYF. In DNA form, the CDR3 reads TGCGCCAGCAGCCAAGATGGACGTAGCTCTGGAAACACCATATATTTT.